This T cell receptor (beta chain) was documented in a study of radiation and T cells in renal cell carcinoma. Study findings and constraints: From baseline, blood top tumor clonotypes peaked at 2 weeks post-radiation. Baseline intratumoral clonotype presence is unknown without pretreatment biopsies.

Regarding time point: baseline pretreatment blood. This sample's treatment: 15 Gy SBRT to primary tumor, nephrectomy 4 weeks later. The patient's renal cell carcinoma had clear cell pathology. On this clone: Its target is unknown.

Repertoires were generated with immunoSEQ multiplex PCR, while TCRdb's copy carries only in-frame clones and drops some. Here the sample spans 130,000 to 150,000 clones, approximately 91% being singletons. The germline gives CDR1 LNHDA, CDR2 SQIVND (reference sequence). The junction had 15 bases not matched to a gene; V was cut back by 6 bases and J by 7 bases. The CDR3 is made up of 16 amino acids. The gene calls are TRBV19 and TRBJ2-7; TRBD1 aligns across 10 bases. The specimen comprised blood, sampled from a patient whose treatment included radiotherapy and nephrectomy. The clonotype comes from a woman in her forties or fifties with renal cell carcinoma. CDR3 in DNA: TGTGCCAGTAGCAGGTATGGGGGGACAGGGGAGCAGGAGCAGTACTTC. The encoded protein is CASSRYGGTGEQEQYF.